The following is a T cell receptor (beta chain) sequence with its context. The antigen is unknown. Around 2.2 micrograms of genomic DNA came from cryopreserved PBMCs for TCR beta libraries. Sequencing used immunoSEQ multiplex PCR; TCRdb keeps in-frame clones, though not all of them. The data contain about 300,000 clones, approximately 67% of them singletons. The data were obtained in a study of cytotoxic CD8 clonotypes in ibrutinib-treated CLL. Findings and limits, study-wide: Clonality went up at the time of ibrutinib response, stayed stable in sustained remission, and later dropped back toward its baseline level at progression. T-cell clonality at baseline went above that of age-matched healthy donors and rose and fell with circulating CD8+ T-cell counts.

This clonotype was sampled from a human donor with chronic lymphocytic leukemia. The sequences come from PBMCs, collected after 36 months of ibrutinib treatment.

CDR3 DNA sequence: TGTGCCAGCAGTACTAGCGGGAGGAATGAGCAGTTCTTC. It yields the protein CASSTSGRNEQFF. The J gene is TRBJ2-1, the V gene TRBV2; 12 bases agree with TRBD2. The ends lost 5 bases at V and 7 bases at J; junction bases unmatched: 0. There are 13 residues in the CDR3. Germline V gene sequence: CDR1 SNHLY, CDR2 FYNNEI.